This T cell receptor beta chain was profiled in a study of monozygotic twins with inflammatory bowel disease. Total RNA input per TCR library was roughly 3,800 ng. UMIs bearing a 6-nucleotide sample barcode were added through template switching. Reanalyzing the 5' RACE reads, TCRdb keeps one entry per CDR3 protein, without DNA. This sample carries about 160,000 distinct CDR3 sequences, with roughly 2.6% going to the ten biggest clones. The CDR3 loop spans 15 amino acids. The germline V gene has CDR1 DFQATT and CDR2 SNEGSKA (reference sequence). This receptor was obtained from a human donor with ulcerative colitis or Crohn's disease, or a healthy co-twin of an affected twin (not recorded which). The sequencing input was blood. The chain has TRBV20-1 and TRBJ2-3; TCRdb's assignment of TRBD1 cannot be checked, as there is no DNA. This chain's CDR3 is CSALPGQGSADTQYF.